These 12 T cell receptor beta chains came from one sample sequenced in a study of cytomegalovirus exposure and HLA in healthy donors. A multiplex PCR was run with 60 Vbeta primers and 13 Jbeta primers. Sequencing was performed with immunoSEQ multiplex PCR; in TCRdb, only in-frame clones are kept and a portion is missing. The table records approximately 240,000 clones, about 89% of them present only once. Sequenced: PBMCs. These receptors originate from a woman between 18 and 30 years old in good health and CMV-seronegative.

This clone was detected only a few times. This chain uses TRBV4-3 with TRBJ2-1; 10 bases agree with TRBD2. CDR1 is LGHNA and CDR2 is YSLEER in the germline V gene. This CDR3 has 17 amino acids. J gave up 4 bases and V 2 bases, and 8 bases lay outside the gene matches. The CDR3 protein is CASSQFFSGGIYNEQFF. In nucleotides, the CDR3 is TGCGCCAGCAGCCAATTCTTTAGCGGGGGGATTTACAATGAGCAGTTCTTC.

This sequence joins TRBV6-6 and TRBJ1-1; TRBD1 is a possible D gene (6 bases). Germline V gene lookup returns CDR1 MNHNY and CDR2 SVGAGI (reference sequence). CDR3 length: 11 amino acids. V was shortened by 5 bases and J by 8 bases, with 9 bases between the two germline ends. The CDR3 coding sequence is TGTGCCAGCAGTCGAACAGGGGAAGCTTTCTTT. It is translated as CASSRTGEAFF.

The CDR3 here is CASSETIGRRRAKNIQYF. CDR3 bases: TGTGCCAGCAGCGAAACAATCGGCAGGCGGAGGGCCAAAAACATTCAGTACTTC. The V call is TRBV5-5, the J call TRBJ2-4; tentative D call: TRBD2 (5 bases). The CDR3 is 18 amino acids. Germline V gene lookup returns CDR1 SGHKS and CDR2 YYEKEE (reference sequence). V shed 4 bases and J shed 1 base, with 21 bases lying between them.

The J gene is TRBJ2-2, the V gene TRBV7-7, with D unclear. CDR1 is SSHAT, CDR2 FNYEAQ, per germline (reference sequence). V shed 0 bases and J shed 4 bases, with 3 bases lying between them. There are 13 residues in the CDR3. The DNA of the CDR3 is TGTGCCAGCAGCTTAGCTATCACCGGGGAGCTGTTTTTT. This codes for CASSLAITGELFF.

CDR3 sequence reads: CASSIRQRNSYNEQFF. The CDR3 DNA reads as TGTGCCAGTAGTATACGGCAGCGGAACTCCTACAATGAGCAGTTCTTC. The chain employs TRBV19 and TRBJ2-1, with D possibly being TRBD2 (5 bases). Germline CDR1 LNHDA, CDR2 SQIVND (reference sequence). V shed 2 bases and J shed 0 bases, with 11 bases lying between them. This CDR3 has 16 residues.

This rearrangement joins TRBV5-4 to TRBJ2-5, with 9 bases lining up with TRBD2. Trimming removed 5 bases from V and 11 bases from J; junction bases left unmatched: 16. The germline V gene has CDR1 SGHNT and CDR2 YYREEE (reference sequence). This CDR3 spans 15 amino acids. CDR3 nucleotides: TGTGCCAGCAGTGGCCGGGTAGCGGGAGCGGGGGAGCAGTACTTC. Translated, it gives CASSGRVAGAGEQYF.

The gene calls are TRBV6-5 and TRBJ1-5; weak D call: TRBD1 (6 bases). V lost 10 bases and J lost 4, with 20 bases in between. Germline loops: CDR1 MNHEY, CDR2 SVGAGI. The CDR3 sequence is 15 residues long. CDR3 amino acids: CATSPPGTRNQPQHF. The CDR3, as DNA: TGTGCCACGTCCCCCCCCGGGACAAGGAATCAGCCCCAGCATTTT.

The sample holds one count of this clone. The gene calls are TRBV7-3 and TRBJ2-3; weak D call: TRBD2 (6 bases). This CDR3 has 15 residues. Germline values: CDR1 SGHTA, CDR2 FQGTGA. Between the trimmed V and J ends, which lost 5 bases and 0 bases, there was a span of 12 bases. The CDR3 nucleotides read TGTGCCAGCAGCCCCCGGGGGTCTAGCACAGATACGCAGTATTTT. Its protein product is CASSPRGSSTDTQYF.

The genes are TRBV4-1 and TRBJ2-1; 10 bases align to TRBD2. V was pared by 4 bases and J by 5 bases, with 5 bases of the junction left unmatched. CDR1 and CDR2 from the germline V gene are MGHRA and YSYEKL. This CDR3 is 15 amino acids long. Here the CDR3 DNA reads TGCGCCAGCAGCCGAAAAGCGGGGGGGGACAATGAGCAGTTCTTC. It yields the protein CASSRKAGGDNEQFF.

The J gene is TRBJ2-1, the V gene TRBV7-2; 13 bases line up with TRBD2. Germline-derived CDR1 and CDR2 are SGHTA and FQGNSA. V gave up 6 bases and J gave up 10 bases; unmatched junction bases: 9. The CDR3 covers 15 residues. The CDR3 sequence: CASSHGLAGVQEQFF. The CDR3 DNA reads as TGTGCCAGCAGTCATGGACTAGCGGGGGTACAGGAGCAGTTCTTC.

The genes are TRBV6-5 and TRBJ2-2, with 9 bases identical to TRBD2. CDR3 size: 16 residues. The junction had 10 bases not matched to a gene; V was cut back by 4 bases and J by 7 bases. The germline gives CDR1 MNHEY, CDR2 SVGAGI. The CDR3 is CASSFLSGGPFGELFF. The CDR3 DNA follows: TGTGCCAGCAGTTTCCTCAGCGGGGGGCCGTTCGGGGAGCTGTTTTTT.

J is TRBJ2-5 and V is TRBV5-1; D remains unclear. The CDR3 has 14 residues. Deletions cut 0 bases from V and 4 bases from J, with 10 bases between. Germline values: CDR1 SGHRS, CDR2 YFSETQ. DNA for the CDR3: TGCGCCAGCAGCTTGGCAATCTCACTAGAGACCCAGTACTTC. It is translated as CASSLAISLETQYF.